This T cell receptor beta chain was recorded in a study of T cells in Graves' hyperthyroidism and ophthalmopathy. The study's findings and limits: The model anticipated ophthalmopathy a median around 6 months pre-onset. A 13 V-J model separated ophthalmopathy from stable hyperthyroidism.

Germline CDR1 and CDR2: GTSNPN and SVGIG (reference sequence). The length of the CDR3 is 14 residues. Trimming removed 0 bases at V and 4 bases at J, with 12 bases between. Individuals with ophthalmopathy presented a Clinical Activity Score of at least 3, a NOSPECS grade of at least 4 and a duration under 3 months. In its sample, this clonotype was seen many times. The antigen remains undetermined. The source material, RNA transcripts, was used to amplify TCR beta CDR3 regions. When the TCR CDR3 underwent first-round RT-PCR, the HTBI primer set was used. TCRdb re-analysed the multiplex PCR reads in MiXCR, keeping a single row per CDR3 protein. Of about 530,000 distinct CDR3 sequences listed, 17% are singletons.

The clonotype originates from a woman between 18 and 29 years old with Graves' ophthalmopathy. The specimen was blood. The chain employs TRBV30 and TRBJ1-1; D may be TRBD1 (6 bases). The CDR3 DNA reads as TGTGCCTGGAGTGTATCAGGGGAGGCCACTGAAGCTTTCTTT. This sequence encodes CAWSVSGEATEAFF.